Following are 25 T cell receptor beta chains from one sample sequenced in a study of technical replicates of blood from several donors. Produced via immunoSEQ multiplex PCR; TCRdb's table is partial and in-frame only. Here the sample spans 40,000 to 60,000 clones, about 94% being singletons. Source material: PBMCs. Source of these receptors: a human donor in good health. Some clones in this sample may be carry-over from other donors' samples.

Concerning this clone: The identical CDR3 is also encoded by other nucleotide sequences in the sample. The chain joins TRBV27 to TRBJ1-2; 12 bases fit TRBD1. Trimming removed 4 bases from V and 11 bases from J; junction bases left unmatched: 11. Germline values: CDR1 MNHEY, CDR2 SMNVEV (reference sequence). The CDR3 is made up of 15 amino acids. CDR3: CASSWGQGAPGGYTF. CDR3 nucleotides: TGTGCCAGCAGTTGGGGACAGGGGGCTCCAGGGGGTTACACCTTC.

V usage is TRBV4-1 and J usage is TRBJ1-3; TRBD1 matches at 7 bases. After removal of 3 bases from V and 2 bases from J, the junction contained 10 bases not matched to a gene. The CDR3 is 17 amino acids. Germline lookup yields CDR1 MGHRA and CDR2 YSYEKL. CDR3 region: CASSHETGKAAGNTIYF. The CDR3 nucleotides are TGCGCCAGCAGCCATGAGACAGGGAAAGCAGCTGGAAACACCATATATTTT.

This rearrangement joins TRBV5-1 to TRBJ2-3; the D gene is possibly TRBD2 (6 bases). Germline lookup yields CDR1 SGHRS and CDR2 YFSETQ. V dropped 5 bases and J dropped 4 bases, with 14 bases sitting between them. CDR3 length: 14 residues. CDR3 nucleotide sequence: TGCGCCAGCAGGCCTCGCGGGGCGGCAGATACGCAGTATTTT. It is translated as CASRPRGAADTQYF.

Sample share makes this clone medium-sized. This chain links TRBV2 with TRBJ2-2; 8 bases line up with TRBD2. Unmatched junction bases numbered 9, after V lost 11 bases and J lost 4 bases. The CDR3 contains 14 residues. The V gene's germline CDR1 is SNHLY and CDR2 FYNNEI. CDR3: CAASGRAFTGELFF. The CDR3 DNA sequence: TGTGCCGCCTCCGGGAGGGCCTTCACCGGGGAGCTGTTTTTT.

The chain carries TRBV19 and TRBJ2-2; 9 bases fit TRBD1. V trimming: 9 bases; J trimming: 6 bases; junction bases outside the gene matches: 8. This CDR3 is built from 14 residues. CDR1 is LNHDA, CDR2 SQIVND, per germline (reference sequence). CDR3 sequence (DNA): TGTGCCAGCAGGCTACAGGGGGCAGCCGGGGAGCTGTTTTTT. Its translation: CASRLQGAAGELFF. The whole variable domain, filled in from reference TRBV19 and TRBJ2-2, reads DGGITQSPKYLFRKEGQNVTLSCEQNLNHDAMYWYRQDPGQGLRLIYYSQIVNDFQKGDIAEGYSVSREKKESFPLTVTSAQKNPTAFYLCASRLQGAAGELFFGEGSRLTVL.

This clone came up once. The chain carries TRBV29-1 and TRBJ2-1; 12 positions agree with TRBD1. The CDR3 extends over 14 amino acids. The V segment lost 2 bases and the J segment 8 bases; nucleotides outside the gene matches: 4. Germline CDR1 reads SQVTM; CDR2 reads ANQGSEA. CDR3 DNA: TGCAGCGTTGAAACGGGACAGGGGGCAGATGAGCAGTTCTTC. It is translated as CSVETGQGADEQFF.

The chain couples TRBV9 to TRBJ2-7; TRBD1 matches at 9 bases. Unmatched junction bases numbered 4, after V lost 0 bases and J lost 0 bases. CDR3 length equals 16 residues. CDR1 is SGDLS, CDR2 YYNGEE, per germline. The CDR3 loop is CASSVGDRGNSYEQYF. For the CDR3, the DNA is TGTGCCAGCAGCGTAGGAGACAGGGGGAACTCCTACGAGCAGTACTTC.

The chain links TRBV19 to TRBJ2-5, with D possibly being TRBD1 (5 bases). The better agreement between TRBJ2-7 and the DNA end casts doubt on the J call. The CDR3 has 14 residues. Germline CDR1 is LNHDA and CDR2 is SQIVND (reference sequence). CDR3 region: CASSAKSRVSEQYF. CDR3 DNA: TGTGCCAGTAGTGCCAAAAGCAGGGTCTCCGAGCAGTACTTC.

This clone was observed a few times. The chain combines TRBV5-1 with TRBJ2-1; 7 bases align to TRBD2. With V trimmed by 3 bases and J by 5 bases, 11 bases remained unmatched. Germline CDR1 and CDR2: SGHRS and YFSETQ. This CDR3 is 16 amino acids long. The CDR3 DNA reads TGCGCCAGCAGCTCCGTTCGGAGCGGGACGAACAATGAGCAGTTCTTC. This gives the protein CASSSVRSGTNNEQFF.

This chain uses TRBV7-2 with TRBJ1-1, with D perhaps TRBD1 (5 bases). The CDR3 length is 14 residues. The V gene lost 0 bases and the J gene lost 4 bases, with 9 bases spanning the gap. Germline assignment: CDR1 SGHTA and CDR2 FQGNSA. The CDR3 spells CASSLASGATEAFF. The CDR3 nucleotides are TGTGCCAGCAGCTTAGCTTCTGGGGCCACTGAAGCTTTCTTT.

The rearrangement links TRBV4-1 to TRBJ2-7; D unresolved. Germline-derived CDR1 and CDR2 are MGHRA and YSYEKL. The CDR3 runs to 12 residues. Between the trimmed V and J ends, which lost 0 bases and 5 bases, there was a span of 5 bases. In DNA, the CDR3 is TGCGCCAGCAGCCAAGAATATGACGAGCAGTACTTC. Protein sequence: CASSQEYDEQYF.

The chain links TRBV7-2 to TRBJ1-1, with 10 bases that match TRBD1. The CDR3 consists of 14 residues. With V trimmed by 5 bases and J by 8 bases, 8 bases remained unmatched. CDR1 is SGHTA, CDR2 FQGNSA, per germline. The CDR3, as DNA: TGTGCCAGCAGCCCGGACAGGGGGTGGAACGAAGCTTTCTTT. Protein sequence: CASSPDRGWNEAFF.

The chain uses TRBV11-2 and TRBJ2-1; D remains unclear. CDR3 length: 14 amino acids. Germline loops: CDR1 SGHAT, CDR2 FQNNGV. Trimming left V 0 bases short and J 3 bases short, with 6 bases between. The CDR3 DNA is TGTGCCAGCAGCTTAGAAACCGGCTACAATGAGCAGTTCTTC. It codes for CASSLETGYNEQFF.

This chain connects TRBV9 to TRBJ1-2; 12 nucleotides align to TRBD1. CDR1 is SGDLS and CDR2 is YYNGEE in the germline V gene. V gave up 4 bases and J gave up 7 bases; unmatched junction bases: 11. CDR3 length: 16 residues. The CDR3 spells CASSPWGQGAPLGYTF. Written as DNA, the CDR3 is TGTGCCAGCAGCCCCTGGGGACAGGGGGCTCCCCTTGGCTACACCTTC.

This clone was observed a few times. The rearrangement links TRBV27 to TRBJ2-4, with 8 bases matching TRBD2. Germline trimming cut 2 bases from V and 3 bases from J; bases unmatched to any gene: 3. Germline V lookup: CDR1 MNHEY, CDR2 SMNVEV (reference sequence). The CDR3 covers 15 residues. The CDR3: CASSLAGTSKNIQYF. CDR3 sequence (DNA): TGTGCCAGCAGTTTAGCCGGGACTAGCAAAAACATTCAGTACTTC.

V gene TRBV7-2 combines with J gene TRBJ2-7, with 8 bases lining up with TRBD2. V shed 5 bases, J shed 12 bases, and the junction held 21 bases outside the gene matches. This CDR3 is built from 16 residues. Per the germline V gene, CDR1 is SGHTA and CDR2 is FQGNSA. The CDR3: CASSPRIGLAATLTYF. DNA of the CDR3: TGTGCCAGCAGCCCCCGGATTGGACTAGCAGCTACTTTGACGTACTTC.

CDR3 in DNA: TGCGCCAGCAGCAAAACAGGGGTCGGGGAGCTGTTTTTT. Its protein is CASSKTGVGELFF. V gene TRBV5-1 combines with J gene TRBJ2-2; 7 bases align to TRBD1. The CDR3 length is 13 residues. Germline loops: CDR1 SGHRS, CDR2 YFSETQ. J lost 7 bases, V lost 4 bases, and 4 bases had no gene match.

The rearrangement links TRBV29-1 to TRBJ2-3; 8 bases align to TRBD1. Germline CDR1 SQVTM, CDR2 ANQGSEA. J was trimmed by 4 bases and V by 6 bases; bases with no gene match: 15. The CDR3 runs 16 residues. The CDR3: CSVGALRGQIADTQYF. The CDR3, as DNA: TGCAGCGTGGGGGCGCTCAGGGGGCAGATTGCAGATACGCAGTATTTT.

CDR3 amino acids: CASSDSGGASGELFF. For the CDR3, the DNA is TGTGCCAGCAGTGACAGCGGGGGGGCCTCCGGGGAGCTGTTTTTT. This sequence joins TRBV6-1 and TRBJ2-2, with 10 bases matching TRBD2. CDR3 size: 15 residues. The V segment lost 3 bases and the J segment 6 bases; nucleotides outside the gene matches: 4. In germline, CDR1 is MNHNS, CDR2 SASEGT.

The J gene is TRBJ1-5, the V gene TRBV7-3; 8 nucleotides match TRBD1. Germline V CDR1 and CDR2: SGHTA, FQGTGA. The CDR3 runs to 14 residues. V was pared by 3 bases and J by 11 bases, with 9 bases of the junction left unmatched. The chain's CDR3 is CASSLTGVGGAQHF. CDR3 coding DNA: TGTGCCAGCAGCTTGACAGGGGTGGGGGGAGCCCAGCATTTT.

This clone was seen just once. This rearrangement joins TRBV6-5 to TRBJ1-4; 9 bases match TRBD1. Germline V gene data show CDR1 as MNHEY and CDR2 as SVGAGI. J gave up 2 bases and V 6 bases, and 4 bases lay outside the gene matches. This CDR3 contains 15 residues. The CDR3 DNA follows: TGTGCCAGCAGCCACGGACAGGGGACTAATGAAAAACTGTTTTTT. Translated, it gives CASSHGQGTNEKLFF.

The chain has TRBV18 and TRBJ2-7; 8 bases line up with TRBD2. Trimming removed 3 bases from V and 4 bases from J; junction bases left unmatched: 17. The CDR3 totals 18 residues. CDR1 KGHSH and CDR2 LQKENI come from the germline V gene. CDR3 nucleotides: TGTGCCAGCTCACCGCAACATATAACCGGGACTAGTGGGTACGAGCAGTACTTC. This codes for CASSPQHITGTSGYEQYF.

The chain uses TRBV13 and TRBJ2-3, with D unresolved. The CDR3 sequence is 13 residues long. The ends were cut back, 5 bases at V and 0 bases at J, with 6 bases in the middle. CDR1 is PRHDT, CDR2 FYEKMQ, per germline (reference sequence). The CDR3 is CASSKLSTDTQYF. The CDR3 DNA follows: TGTGCCAGCAGCAAACTAAGCACAGATACGCAGTATTTT.

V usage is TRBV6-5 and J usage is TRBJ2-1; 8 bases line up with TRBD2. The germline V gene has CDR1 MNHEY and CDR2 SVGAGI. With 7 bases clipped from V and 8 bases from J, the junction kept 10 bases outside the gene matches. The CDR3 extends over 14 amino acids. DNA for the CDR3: TGTGCCAGCAAAAGGTGGCGGGAGGCCTATGAGCAGTTCTTC. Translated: CASKRWREAYEQFF.

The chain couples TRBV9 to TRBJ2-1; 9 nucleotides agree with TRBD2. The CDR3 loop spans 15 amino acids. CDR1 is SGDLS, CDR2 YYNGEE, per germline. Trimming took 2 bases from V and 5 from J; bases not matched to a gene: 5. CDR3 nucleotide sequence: TGTGCCAGCAGCGTTAGCGGGAGAGGCGACAATGAGCAGTTCTTC. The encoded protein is CASSVSGRGDNEQFF.